The clone carrying this TCR beta chain was detected only once. Antigen unknown. Per the germline V gene, CDR1 is SEHNR and CDR2 is FQNEAQ (reference sequence). This CDR3 has 14 residues. The V and J ends lost 7 bases and 1 base respectively, with 13 bases between them. These data come from a study of STAT3 mutations in large granular lymphocyte leukemia. Overall study context: Under 50% of treated T-LGLL patients showed hematologic response to immunosuppression.

Method: immunoSEQ multiplex PCR; TCRdb's copy keeps in-frame clones and lacks some. The sample yields about 12,000 clones, over 75% seen once. Whole-study results and caveats: Every T-cell large granular lymphocyte leukemia patient had at least one immunodominant TCR beta clonotype.

Sequences were obtained from peripheral blood mononuclear cells. The chain has TRBV7-9 and TRBJ1-1; D is unresolved. The sequence came from a man aged 60 to 75 with T-cell large granular lymphocyte leukemia. Some clones in this sample may be carry-over from other donors' samples. CDR3 sequence reads: CASTVLSGNTEAFF. CDR3 nucleotide sequence: TGTGCCAGCACCGTTCTGTCTGGGAACACTGAAGCTTTCTTT.